The entry below gives a single T cell receptor beta chain sequence along with its context. The antigen is undetermined. All of the donors resided in Nashville, Tennessee, and each was a Caucasian adult. Among the unsorted PBMC samples, replicate PCRs used approximately 270 ng DNA, 31,000 or so T cell genomes. In the study's own analysis: Junction-only sequences without quality scores came from ImmunoSEQ, so filtering differed. Here immunoSEQ multiplex PCR was the method, and the copy in TCRdb shows in-frame clones only, minus some. V, J and clone size are taken as reported in that table, and D and trimming were inferred from the DNA itself. The sample consists of fewer than 700,000 clones, roughly 72% of them appearing once. The sample originates from a study of shared clonotypes between healthy human individuals. Study results and caveats: Exclusively blood specimens were collected; tissue repertoires likely differ.

Germline CDR1 SGHRS, CDR2 YFSETQ. V lost 4 bases and J 7 bases, leaving 14 bases between the germline ends. The CDR3 is 14 residues long. The sample consisted of PBMCs. The chain joins TRBV5-1 to TRBJ1-4; weak D call: TRBD1 (6 bases). The receptor comes from a woman in her 40s in good health. Some clones in this sample may be carry-over from other donors' samples. CDR3 DNA sequence: TGCGCCAGCAGCAATACAGGGTCAGGTGAAAAACTGTTTTTT. It is translated as CASSNTGSGEKLFF.